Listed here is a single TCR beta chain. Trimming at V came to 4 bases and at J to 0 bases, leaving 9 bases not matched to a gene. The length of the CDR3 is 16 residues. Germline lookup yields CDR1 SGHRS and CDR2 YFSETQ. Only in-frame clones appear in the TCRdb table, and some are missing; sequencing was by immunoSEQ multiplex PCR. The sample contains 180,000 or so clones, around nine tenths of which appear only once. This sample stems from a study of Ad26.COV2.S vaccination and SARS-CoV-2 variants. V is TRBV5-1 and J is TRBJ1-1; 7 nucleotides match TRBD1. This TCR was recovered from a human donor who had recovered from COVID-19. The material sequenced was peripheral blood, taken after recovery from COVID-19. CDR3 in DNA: TGCGCCAGCAGCGATCTTTCGGGACAGTTGAACACTGAAGCTTTCTTT. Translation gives CASSDLSGQLNTEAFF.